A selection of T cell receptor beta chains follows, all from one sample in a study of T cell responses to AZD1222 COVID-19 vaccine. Here immunoSEQ multiplex PCR was the method, and the copy in TCRdb shows in-frame clones only, minus some. The data contain 160,000 or so clones, about 90% of them singletons. The specimen was peripheral blood, collected on day 0 of AZD1222 vaccination. These receptors all come from an adult in good health. The CDR3 runs from the conserved cysteine through the conserved F or W. Fields, in order: V gene, D gene, clone size, J gene, CDR3 DNA, CDR3 protein. D genes are given only for firm matches. Only some rows state a clone size, as once, few, many or a class for expanded clones.

V: TRBV27
D: TRBD1
size: .
J: TRBJ1-1
DNA: TGTGCCAGCAGTTTGTCCCCGACAGGGAGGACTGAAGCTTTCTTT
CDR3: CASSLSPTGRTEAFF

V: TRBV30
D: .
size: once
J: TRBJ2-1
DNA: TGTGCCTTAACTCGGATATTGTCCTACAATGAGCAGTTCTTC
CDR3: CALTRILSYNEQFF

V: TRBV30
D: .
size: .
J: TRBJ1-1
DNA: TGTGCCTGGAGCGGAAGGAGGACTAACACTGAAGCTTTCTTT
CDR3: CAWSGRRTNTEAFF

V: TRBV5-1
D: .
size: .
J: TRBJ2-7
DNA: TGCGCCAGCAGTCGCCCCGACGGATCCTACGAGCAGTACTTC
CDR3: CASSRPDGSYEQYF

V: TRBV7-8
D: .
size: .
J: TRBJ2-6
DNA: TGTGCCAGCAGCTTAGTATCTGACGTCCTGACTTTC
CDR3: CASSLVSDVLTF

V: TRBV28
D: .
size: .
J: TRBJ2-5
DNA: TGTGCCAGCAGTTTACAGGGCAGGGTGAGGGAGACCCAGTACTTC
CDR3: CASSLQGRVRETQYF

V: TRBV7-2
D: .
size: .
J: TRBJ1-1
DNA: TGTGCCAGCAGCTTAAGCAGGGTAGGGACTGAAGCTTTCTTT
CDR3: CASSLSRVGTEAFF

V: TRBV20-1
D: .
size: few
J: TRBJ2-7
DNA: TGCAGTCAATATCAGGGCTACGAGCAGTACTTC
CDR3: CSQYQGYEQYF

V: TRBV4-2
D: TRBD2
size: few
J: TRBJ2-5
DNA: TGTGCCAGCAGCCAAGGGTCGGCGGGAGCGGAGACCCAGTACTTC
CDR3: CASSQGSAGAETQYF

V: TRBV12-3/TRBV12-4
D: TRBD1
size: .
J: TRBJ1-5
DNA: TGTGCCAGCAGTTTGACAGGGGGGCAGCCCCAGCATTTT
CDR3: CASSLTGGQPQHF

V: TRBV28
D: TRBD2
size: .
J: TRBJ2-5
DNA: TGTGCCAGCAGTTTATCGACTAGCGGGAGGGAGACCCAGTACTTC
CDR3: CASSLSTSGRETQYF

V: TRBV10-1
D: TRBD1
size: .
J: TRBJ2-7
DNA: TGCGCCAGCAGTCCGACAGGGGACGAGCAGTACTTC
CDR3: CASSPTGDEQYF

V: TRBV28
D: TRBD1
size: .
J: TRBJ1-5
DNA: TGTGCCAGCAGTTTCAGACAGGGCTTTCAGCCCCAGCATTTT
CDR3: CASSFRQGFQPQHF

V: TRBV11-2
D: .
size: few
J: TRBJ2-2
DNA: TGTGCCAGCAGCCGCGTCGGCGCCGGGGAGCTGTTTTTT
CDR3: CASSRVGAGELFF

V: TRBV19
D: .
size: .
J: TRBJ1-2
DNA: TGTGCCGCAGCCCCGGGGGGAGGCTATGGCTACACCTTC
CDR3: CAAAPGGGYGYTF

V: TRBV6-6
D: TRBD1
size: .
J: TRBJ1-4
DNA: TGTGCCAGCAATCGGGGGGACAGGGATGAAAAACTGTTTTTT
CDR3: CASNRGDRDEKLFF

V: TRBV7-2
D: .
size: .
J: TRBJ1-6
DNA: TGTGCCAGCAGCTTAGTAAGGAATTCCGATTCACCCCTCCACTTT
CDR3: CASSLVRNSDSPLHF

V: TRBV7-9
D: .
size: .
J: TRBJ1-4
DNA: TGTGCCAGCAGCCCCCGTGGACAGCACAATGAAAAACTGTTTTTT
CDR3: CASSPRGQHNEKLFF

V: TRBV18
D: .
size: .
J: TRBJ1-1
DNA: TGTGCCAGCTCCAGTATTCCCACTGAAGCTTTCTTT
CDR3: CASSSIPTEAFF

V: TRBV7-9
D: .
size: .
J: TRBJ1-2
DNA: TGTGCCAGCAGCTCCGGGACCCCTGTCCACTATGGCTACACCTTC
CDR3: CASSSGTPVHYGYTF

V: TRBV4-3
D: .
size: .
J: TRBJ1-4
DNA: TGCGCCAGCAGAAAAGACAGGACAACTAATGAAAAACTGTTTTTT
CDR3: CASRKDRTTNEKLFF

V: TRBV28
D: TRBD2
size: .
J: TRBJ2-5
DNA: TGTGCCAGCAGTCTATTAGCGGGGGGCCAAGGGGAGACCCAGTACTTC
CDR3: CASSLLAGGQGETQYF